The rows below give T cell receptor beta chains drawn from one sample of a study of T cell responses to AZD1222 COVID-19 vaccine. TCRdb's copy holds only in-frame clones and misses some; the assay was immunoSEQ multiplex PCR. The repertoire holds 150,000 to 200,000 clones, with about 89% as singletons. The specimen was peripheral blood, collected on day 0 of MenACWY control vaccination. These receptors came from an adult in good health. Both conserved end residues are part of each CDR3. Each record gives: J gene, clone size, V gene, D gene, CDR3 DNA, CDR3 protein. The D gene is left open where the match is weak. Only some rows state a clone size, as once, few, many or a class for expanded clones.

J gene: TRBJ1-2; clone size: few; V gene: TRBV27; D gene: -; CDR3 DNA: TGTGCCAGCAGTCAGGGTGCAGACTATGGCTACACCTTC; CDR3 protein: CASSQGADYGYTF
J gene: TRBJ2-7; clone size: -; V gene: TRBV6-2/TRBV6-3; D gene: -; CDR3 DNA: TGTGCCAGCAGTTACGCTTCAGGCAGGGTGAGTGAGCAGTACTTC; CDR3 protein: CASSYASGRVSEQYF
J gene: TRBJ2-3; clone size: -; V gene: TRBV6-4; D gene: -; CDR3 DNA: TGTGCCACGGCGCAGTCAGATACGCAGTATTTT; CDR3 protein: CATAQSDTQYF
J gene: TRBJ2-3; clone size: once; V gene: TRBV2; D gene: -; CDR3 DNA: TGTGCCAGCAGTTCAGACCACAACTCTCGGGATACGCAGTATTTT; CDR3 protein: CASSSDHNSRDTQYF
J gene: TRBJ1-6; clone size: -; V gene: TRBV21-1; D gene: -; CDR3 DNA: TGTGCCAGCAGCAACGACAGGGGGAGTTCACCCCTCCACTTT; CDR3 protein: CASSNDRGSSPLHF
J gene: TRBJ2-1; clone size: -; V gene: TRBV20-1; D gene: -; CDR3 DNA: TGCAGCTGGAGGTCTCACAATGAGCAGTTCTTC; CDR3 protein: CSWRSHNEQFF
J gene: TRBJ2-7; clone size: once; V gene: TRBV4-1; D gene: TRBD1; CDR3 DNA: TGCGCCAGCAGCCCGACAGGGGGCGCGATCGAGGAGCAGTACTTC; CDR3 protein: CASSPTGGAIEEQYF
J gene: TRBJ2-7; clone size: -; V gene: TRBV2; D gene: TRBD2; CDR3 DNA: TGTGCCAGCAGTGATTCCCCAGCGGGATATAACGAGCAGTACTTC; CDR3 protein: CASSDSPAGYNEQYF
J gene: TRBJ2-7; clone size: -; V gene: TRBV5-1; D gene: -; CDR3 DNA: TGCGCCAGCAGCTTGGTTGGAGCCAGCTCCTACGAGCAGTACTTC; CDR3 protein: CASSLVGASSYEQYF
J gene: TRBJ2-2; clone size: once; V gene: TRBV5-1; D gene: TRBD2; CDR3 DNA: TGCGCCAGCAGCAACTCTAGCGGGGGCCACACCGGGGAGCTGTTTTTT; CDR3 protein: CASSNSSGGHTGELFF
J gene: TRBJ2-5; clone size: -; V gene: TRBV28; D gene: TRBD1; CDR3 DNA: TGTGCCAGCGCGAGGGGACAGTCAGAGACCCAGTACTTC; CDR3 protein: CASARGQSETQYF
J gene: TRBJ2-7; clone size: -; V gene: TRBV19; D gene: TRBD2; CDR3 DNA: TGTGCCAGTAGGGCACTAGCGGGTGCCGCTTACGAGCAGTACTTC; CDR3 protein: CASRALAGAAYEQYF
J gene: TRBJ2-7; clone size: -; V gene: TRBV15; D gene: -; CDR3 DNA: TGTGCCACCAGCAGAGATCCCGGGTACGAGCAGTACTTC; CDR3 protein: CATSRDPGYEQYF
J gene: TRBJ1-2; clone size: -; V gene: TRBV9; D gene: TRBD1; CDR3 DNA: TGTGCCAGCAGCAACGCGGACAGGGACAGGGGCTACACCTTC; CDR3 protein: CASSNADRDRGYTF
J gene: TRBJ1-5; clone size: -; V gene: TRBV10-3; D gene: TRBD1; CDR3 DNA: TGTGCCATCAGTGAGCACGGGACAGGGAGGATTCAGCCCCAGCATTTT; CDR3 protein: CAISEHGTGRIQPQHF
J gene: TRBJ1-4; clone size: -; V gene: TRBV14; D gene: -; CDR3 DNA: TGTGCCAGCAGCCCGCGGGTCTACCCAATTAATGAAAAACTGTTTTTT; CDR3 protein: CASSPRVYPINEKLFF
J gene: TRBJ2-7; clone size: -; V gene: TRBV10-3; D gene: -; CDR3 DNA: TGTGCCATCAGTGAGGACAGGTCAAGCTCCTACGAGCAGTACTTC; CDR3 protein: CAISEDRSSSYEQYF
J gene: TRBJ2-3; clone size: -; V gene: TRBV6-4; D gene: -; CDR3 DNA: TGTGCCAGCAGTGACTCGGTAGATACGCAGTATTTT; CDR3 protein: CASSDSVDTQYF
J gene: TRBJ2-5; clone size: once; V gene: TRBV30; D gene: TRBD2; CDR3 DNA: TGTGCCTGGAGTGGTGGCGGGAGCGCTGAGACCCAGTACTTC; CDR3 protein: CAWSGGGSAETQYF
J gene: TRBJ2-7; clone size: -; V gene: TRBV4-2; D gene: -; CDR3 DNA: TGTGCCAGCAGCCATGCCCCAGCCTACGAGCAGTACTTC; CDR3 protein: CASSHAPAYEQYF
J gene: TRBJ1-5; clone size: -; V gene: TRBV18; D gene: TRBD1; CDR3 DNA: TGTGCCAGCTCACCGACAGGGTTTAGCAATCAGCCCCAGCATTTT; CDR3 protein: CASSPTGFSNQPQHF
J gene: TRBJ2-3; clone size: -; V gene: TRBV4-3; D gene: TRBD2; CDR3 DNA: TGCGCCAGCAGCCAAGGACTAGCGGTCACAGATACGCAGTATTTT; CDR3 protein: CASSQGLAVTDTQYF
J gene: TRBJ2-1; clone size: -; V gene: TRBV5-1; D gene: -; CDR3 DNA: TGCGCCAGCAGCTTCCGTGGGGAGGATGAGCAGTTCTTC; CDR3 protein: CASSFRGEDEQFF
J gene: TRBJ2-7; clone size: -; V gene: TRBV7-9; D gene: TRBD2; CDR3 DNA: TGTGCCAGCAGCCGAGCGGGAGAGAACTACGAGCAGTACTTC; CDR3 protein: CASSRAGENYEQYF
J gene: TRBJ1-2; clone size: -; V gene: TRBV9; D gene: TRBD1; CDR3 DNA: TGTGCCAGCAGCCCGAGGGACAGGGGGCTGTATGGCTACACCTTC; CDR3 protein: CASSPRDRGLYGYTF
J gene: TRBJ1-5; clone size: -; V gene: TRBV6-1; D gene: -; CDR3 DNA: TGTGCCAGCAGTGAAGCGGCAATTCCCCAGCCCCAGCATTTT; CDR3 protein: CASSEAAIPQPQHF
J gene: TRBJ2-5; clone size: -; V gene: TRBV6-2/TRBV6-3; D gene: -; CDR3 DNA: TGTGCCAGCAGTTACGGACCCCCTATGGAGACCCAGTACTTC; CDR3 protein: CASSYGPPMETQYF
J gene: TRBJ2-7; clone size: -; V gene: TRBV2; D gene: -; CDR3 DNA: TGTGCCAGCAGTGGCCCCGAGGCGGGGAAGGGCTACGAGCAGTACTTC; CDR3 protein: CASSGPEAGKGYEQYF
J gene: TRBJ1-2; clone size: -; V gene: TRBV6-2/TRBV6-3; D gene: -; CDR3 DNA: TGTGCCAGCAGTTACTCCGGGCGGGGAACAAGCTACACCTTC; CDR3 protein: CASSYSGRGTSYTF
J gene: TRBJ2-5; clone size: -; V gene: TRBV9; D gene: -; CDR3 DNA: TGTGCCAGCAGCGTAGGGTCCAATAGAGAGACCCAGTACTTC; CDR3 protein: CASSVGSNRETQYF
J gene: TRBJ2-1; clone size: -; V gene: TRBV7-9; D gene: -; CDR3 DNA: TGTGCCAGCAGCTTAGGGGGGTTTGAGCAGTTCTTC; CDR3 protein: CASSLGGFEQFF
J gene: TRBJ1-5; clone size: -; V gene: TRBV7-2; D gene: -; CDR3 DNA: TGTGCCAGCAGCTTCGGGCGGGATCAGCCCCAGCATTTT; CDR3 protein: CASSFGRDQPQHF
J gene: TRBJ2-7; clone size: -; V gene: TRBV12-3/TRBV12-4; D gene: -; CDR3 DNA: TGTGCCAGCAGTTTTGAAGGAACTTACGAGCAGTACTTC; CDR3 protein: CASSFEGTYEQYF
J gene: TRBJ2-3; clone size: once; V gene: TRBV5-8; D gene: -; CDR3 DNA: TGTGCCAGCGGTGTCCCGGGGGCCGCAGATACGCAGTATTTT; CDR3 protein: CASGVPGAADTQYF
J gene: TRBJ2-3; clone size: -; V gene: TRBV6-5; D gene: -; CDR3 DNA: TGTGCCAGCACCACCTCGCCAGATACGCAGTATTTT; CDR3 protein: CASTTSPDTQYF
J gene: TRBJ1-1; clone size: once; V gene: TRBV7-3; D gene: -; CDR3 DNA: TGTGCCAGCAGCTTACTTCGACAGGCCAAGAACACTGAAGCTTTCTTT; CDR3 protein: CASSLLRQAKNTEAFF
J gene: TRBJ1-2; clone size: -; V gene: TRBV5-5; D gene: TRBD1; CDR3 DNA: TGTGCCAGCAGCTTGGATCCGGGACAGGGGGCCAGAATCTATGGCTACACCTTC; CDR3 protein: CASSLDPGQGARIYGYTF
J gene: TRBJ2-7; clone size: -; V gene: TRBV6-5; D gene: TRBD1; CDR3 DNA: TGTGCCAGCAGTAGGGGACAGAGGTACGAGCAGTACTTC; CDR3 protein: CASSRGQRYEQYF
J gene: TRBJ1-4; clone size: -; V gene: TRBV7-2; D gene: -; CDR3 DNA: TGTGCCAGCAGCTTAGGTCGGGGGGCCACTAATGAAAAACTGTTTTTT; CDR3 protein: CASSLGRGATNEKLFF
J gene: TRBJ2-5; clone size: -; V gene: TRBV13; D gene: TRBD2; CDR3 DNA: TGTGCCAGCAGCCTGCGGGGGGAGACCCAGTACTTC; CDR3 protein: CASSLRGETQYF
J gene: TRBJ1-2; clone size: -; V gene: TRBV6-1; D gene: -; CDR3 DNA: TGTGCCAGCAGTGAAAGTGGGGGACTCTATGGCTACACCTTC; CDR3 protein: CASSESGGLYGYTF
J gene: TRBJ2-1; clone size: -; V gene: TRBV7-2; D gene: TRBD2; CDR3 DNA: TGTGCCAGCAGCCGTTCCGCGAATAGCGGGATTAACTACAATGAGCAGTTCTTC; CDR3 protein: CASSRSANSGINYNEQFF
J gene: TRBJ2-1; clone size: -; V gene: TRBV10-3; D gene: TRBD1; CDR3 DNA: TGTGCCACCGGGACAGCAAGCAATGAGCAGTTCTTC; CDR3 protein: CATGTASNEQFF
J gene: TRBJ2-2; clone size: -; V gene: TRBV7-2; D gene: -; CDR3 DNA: TGTGCCAGCAGCTTATTAGGTTCCGGGGCTCGCGGGGAGCTGTTTTTT; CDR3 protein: CASSLLGSGARGELFF
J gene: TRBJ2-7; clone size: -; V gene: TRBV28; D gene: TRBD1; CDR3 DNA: TGTGCCAGCACCTCCCCCGGGACAGGGGGCTACGAGCAGTACTTC; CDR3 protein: CASTSPGTGGYEQYF
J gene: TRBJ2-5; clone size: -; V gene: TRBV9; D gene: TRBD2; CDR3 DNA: TGTGCCAGCAGCGTATACCTAGCGGGGCAAGAGACCCAGTACTTC; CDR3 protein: CASSVYLAGQETQYF
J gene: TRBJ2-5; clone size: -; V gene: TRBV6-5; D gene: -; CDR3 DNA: TGTGCCAGCAGTTACGGTCCGACAGACCCTTGGGAGACCCAGTACTTC; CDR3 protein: CASSYGPTDPWETQYF
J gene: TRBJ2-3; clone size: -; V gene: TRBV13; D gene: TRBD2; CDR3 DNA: TGTGCCAGCAGTCACGGGCGAGCGGGAATTACAGATACGCAGTATTTT; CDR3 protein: CASSHGRAGITDTQYF